The T cell receptor (beta chain) under discussion was sequenced for a study of T cells in Graves' hyperthyroidism and ophthalmopathy (dated by TCRdb to the late 2010s). Notes on the research overall: Peripheral blood was collected at initial diagnosis, before any treatment. A discovery cohort of about a hundred patients, roughly 45 with Graves' ophthalmopathy and 55 to 60 with stable Graves' hyperthyroidism, was used to find distinguishing TCR V-J signatures. In more than five Graves' hyperthyroidism patients, the study also compared T-cell repertoires from thyroid tissue with T-cell repertoires from blood. After blood sampling, hyperthyroidism patients were treated with methimazole at a starting dose of 30 mg daily, and ophthalmopathy patients were treated with high-dose intravenous methylprednisolone. Prospective prediction of ophthalmopathy was tested in an independent validation cohort consisting of some 19 hyperthyroidism patients and around 16 patients who later progressed to ophthalmopathy. The approximately 90 discovery patients were divided at random into training and test sets in a 7:3 ratio. The paper reports TCR Vbeta CDR3 sequencing of approximately 140 peripheral blood samples: around 41 ophthalmopathy, fewer than 85 hyperthyroidism and around 17 progressor patients.

In the ophthalmopathy patients, disease was moderately to severely active, with a Clinical Activity Score of 3 or more, a NOSPECS grade of 4 or more, and a duration of less than 3 months. The study excluded patients with uncontrolled infections, other autoimmune diseases, pregnancy or lactation. Clinical symptoms, serum thyroxine and TRAb, thyroid ultrasound, and orbital computed tomography formed the basis for the diagnoses. PBMCs were isolated from about 9.2 ml of fresh peripheral blood by Ficoll-Paque density gradient centrifugation. Total RNA was extracted using Trizol reagent, and RNA quality was assessed on an Agilent 2100 Bioanalyzer. Points the paper makes about the study in general: A model built on a 13 V-J signature distinguished ophthalmopathy from stable hyperthyroidism, reaching over 85% sensitivity and 81.08% specificity in cross-validation and 80%/75% in testing. Blood samples also contained most of the expanded thyroid clonotypes (frequency above 0.001), which suggests that blood repertoires may reflect thyroid immune responses. Sample size was not statistically predetermined, and blinding of investigators to group allocation was not performed. During validation, the model predicted progression to ophthalmopathy a median of approximately 7 months ahead of onset, with more than 55% sensitivity and about 72% specificity.

Based on the germline V gene (reference sequence), the CDR1 and CDR2 sequences are DFQATT and SNEGSKA. CDR3 length: 15 amino acids, cysteine to phenylalanine. Only the CDR3 part of the read is kept: 45 bases, read in frame from the first base. This clonotype was seen repeatedly, ten times or more. This receptor's antigen is unknown. No much larger clonotype is one base removed from it; base qualities were not supplied. Amplification of TCR beta CDR3 regions was carried out from RNA transcripts. For the first round of RT-PCR on the TCR CDR3, the HTBI primer set was used together with the Qiagen OneStep RT-PCR kit. The libraries were constructed in a second round of multiplex PCR and then size-selected and purified. Paired-end sequencing of the libraries was performed with 100 bp reads on an Illumina HiSeq2000. Processing in the source paper ran as follows. SOAPnuke was used to process the raw data, throwing out any read that contained adapters or uncalled bases, had a mean Phred below 15, or lacked an exact constant-primer or identifier match. High-quality paired reads were merged using COPE v1.2.5, and each unique nucleotide sequence was defined as a clonotype. MiTCR v1.1 was used to align the clonotypes against IMGT TRBV, TRBD and TRBJ reference segments. The analysis was restricted to V-J combinations with a frequency above 0.0001, which together covered 98% to 99.2% of the repertoires. A TCS score was defined as the ratio between F50 (clonal expansion) and ExV (chaos), using BLOSUM62-based TCRdist between CDR3 peptides within each V-J. Welch's t-statistics and random forest reduced roughly 530 V-J features to roughly 13, which were used in a naive Bayes classifier (R e1071). TCRdb's own reprocessing of the public reads used fastp at Q25 and MiXCR and kept productive beta chains. One record per CDR3 amino acid sequence lists the most common genes and DNA. TCRdb, rather than the study authors, made the V and J calls. The sample has 450,000 to 550,000 distinct CDR3 sequences on record, around a quarter of them singletons. Approximately 10% of the sample rests with the top ten.

The sequence was obtained from a woman in her 30s with Graves' ophthalmopathy. The chain uses TRBV20-1 and TRBJ1-1, and 12 junctional nucleotides match TRBD1. Sequencing was carried out using blood. CDR3 region: CRGTGGLTGDTEAFF. The sequenced DNA: TGCAGGGGGACAGGGGGCTTGACAGGGGACACTGAAGCTTTCTTT.